This paragraph reports one T cell receptor beta chain. Its antigen remains unidentified. The sample comes from a study of persistence of HIV-infected CD4 T cells. This was the immunoSEQ version 4 assay in survey mode. Clones were read by immunoSEQ multiplex PCR, and TCRdb kept only the in-frame ones, dropping some. The table has some 49,000 clones, around 90% seen once; the top ten hold around 3.4%. This nonspecific control used anti-CD3/anti-CD28 bead stimulation of CD4+ T cells. Responding CD4+ T cells were sorted by upregulation of both CD40 ligand and CD69. Deletions cut 3 bases from V and 5 bases from J, with 14 bases between. The CDR3 is 14 amino acids. Germline V gives CDR1 LNHDA, CDR2 SQIVND (reference sequence).

The chain links TRBV19 to TRBJ2-7; TRBD1 might be the D (6 bases). The sample here was CD4+ T cells sorted from PBMCs after roughly 20-hour stimulation, taken from a patient who received antiretroviral therapy. This clonotype originated in an adult woman with HIV who was CMV-seropositive. The CDR3: CASSIMAGVHEQYF. For the CDR3, the DNA is TGTGCCAGTAGTATTATGGCAGGGGTCCACGAGCAGTACTTC. Complete variable domain (other parts from reference TRBV19 and TRBJ2-7): DGGITQSPKYLFRKEGQNVTLSCEQNLNHDAMYWYRQDPGQGLRLIYYSQIVNDFQKGDIAEGYSVSREKKESFPLTVTSAQKNPTAFYLCASSIMAGVHEQYFGPGTRLTVT.